This is a list of T cell receptor beta chains from one sample in a study of beta chain features in type 1 diabetes. The assay was immunoSEQ multiplex PCR, and TCRdb's table has in-frame clones only and misses some. Of under 900,000 clones listed, about 17% are singletons. Sequenced material: naive CD4+ T cells from blood. These TCRs come from a woman aged 18-29 years in good health. CDR3s include the opening cysteine and the closing phenylalanine or tryptophan. The order of the fields is D gene, J gene, V gene, clone size, CDR3 protein, CDR3 DNA. D genes are given only for firm matches. Size values are once, few and many counts, or a class for expanded clones, and some rows have none.

D gene: .
J gene: TRBJ2-1
V gene: TRBV7-8
clone size: .
CDR3 protein: CASSLVPPYNEQFF
CDR3 DNA: TGTGCCAGCAGCTTAGTTCCGCCCTACAATGAGCAGTTCTTC

D gene: TRBD2
J gene: TRBJ2-1
V gene: TRBV18
clone size: .
CDR3 protein: CASSPPGLAGAVNEQFF
CDR3 DNA: TGTGCCAGCTCACCACCGGGACTAGCGGGAGCAGTCAATGAGCAGTTCTTC

D gene: TRBD1
J gene: TRBJ2-1
V gene: TRBV18
clone size: .
CDR3 protein: CASSPSGQYNEQFF
CDR3 DNA: TGTGCCAGCTCACCGTCGGGACAGTACAATGAGCAGTTCTTC

D gene: .
J gene: TRBJ2-3
V gene: TRBV5-1
clone size: .
CDR3 protein: CASSRWGADTQYF
CDR3 DNA: TGCGCCAGCAGCCGCTGGGGAGCAGATACGCAGTATTTT

D gene: .
J gene: TRBJ2-2
V gene: TRBV7-9
clone size: few
CDR3 protein: CASSLPGHPSGRTGELFF
CDR3 DNA: TGTGCCAGCAGCTTACCGGGACACCCATCGGGACGCACCGGGGAGCTGTTTTTT

D gene: TRBD2
J gene: TRBJ2-3
V gene: TRBV5-1
clone size: few
CDR3 protein: CASRLAGTSTDTQYF
CDR3 DNA: TGCGCCAGCAGGCTAGCGGGCACTAGCACAGATACGCAGTATTTT

D gene: .
J gene: TRBJ2-1
V gene: TRBV18
clone size: few
CDR3 protein: CASSPTLLTLSSYNEQFF
CDR3 DNA: TGTGCCAGCTCACCAACCCTTCTGACGCTTAGCTCCTACAATGAGCAGTTCTTC

D gene: .
J gene: TRBJ1-1
V gene: TRBV29-1
clone size: .
CDR3 protein: CSAWTENTEAFF
CDR3 DNA: TGCAGCGCCTGGACAGAGAACACTGAAGCTTTCTTT

D gene: .
J gene: TRBJ2-5
V gene: TRBV7-9
clone size: few
CDR3 protein: CASSQRVIGETQYF
CDR3 DNA: TGTGCCAGCAGCCAACGGGTAATCGGCGAGACCCAGTACTTC

D gene: .
J gene: TRBJ2-1
V gene: TRBV25-1
clone size: .
CDR3 protein: CASSEYGSGRAGEQFF
CDR3 DNA: TGTGCCAGCAGTGAATATGGGTCAGGACGGGCTGGTGAGCAGTTCTTC

D gene: TRBD1
J gene: TRBJ2-1
V gene: TRBV10-3
clone size: few
CDR3 protein: CAINPRGLGNEQFF
CDR3 DNA: TGTGCCATCAACCCCAGGGGGCTAGGGAATGAGCAGTTCTTC

D gene: TRBD2
J gene: TRBJ2-7
V gene: TRBV5-6
clone size: .
CDR3 protein: CASSLRTSGTRYEQYF
CDR3 DNA: TGTGCCAGCAGCTTGAGGACTAGCGGGACAAGGTACGAGCAGTACTTC

D gene: .
J gene: TRBJ1-1
V gene: TRBV29-1
clone size: few
CDR3 protein: CSVEHSGWVNTEAFF
CDR3 DNA: TGCAGCGTTGAACATTCGGGGTGGGTGAACACTGAAGCTTTCTTT

D gene: .
J gene: TRBJ2-7
V gene: TRBV4-3
clone size: .
CDR3 protein: CASSQEDRYYEQYF
CDR3 DNA: TGCGCCAGCAGCCAAGAAGACAGATATTACGAGCAGTACTTC

D gene: TRBD1
J gene: TRBJ2-7
V gene: TRBV27
clone size: few
CDR3 protein: CASSLRGRAQYF
CDR3 DNA: TGTGCCAGCAGTCTCAGGGGGCGCGCGCAGTACTTC

D gene: .
J gene: TRBJ2-7
V gene: TRBV13
clone size: .
CDR3 protein: CASSLRQGGVYEQYF
CDR3 DNA: TGTGCCAGCAGCCTACGACAGGGAGGAGTCTACGAGCAGTACTTC

D gene: .
J gene: TRBJ2-7
V gene: TRBV5-6
clone size: .
CDR3 protein: CASSLGNQRAYEQYF
CDR3 DNA: TGTGCCAGCAGCCTGGGGAACCAGCGGGCCTACGAGCAGTACTTC

D gene: TRBD2
J gene: TRBJ2-7
V gene: TRBV11-2
clone size: once
CDR3 protein: CASSSSSGTNYEQYF
CDR3 DNA: TGTGCCAGCAGCTCTTCATCCGGGACTAACTACGAGCAGTACTTC

D gene: .
J gene: TRBJ1-2
V gene: TRBV19
clone size: .
CDR3 protein: CASQDGTHYGYTF
CDR3 DNA: TGTGCCAGTCAGGACGGCACCCACTATGGCTACACCTTC

D gene: TRBD2
J gene: TRBJ2-1
V gene: TRBV7-3
clone size: .
CDR3 protein: CASSLGLAGLNEQFF
CDR3 DNA: TGTGCCAGCAGCTTAGGACTAGCGGGACTCAATGAGCAGTTCTTC

D gene: .
J gene: TRBJ2-2
V gene: TRBV9
clone size: few
CDR3 protein: CASSVRAGYTGELFF
CDR3 DNA: TGTGCCAGCAGCGTAAGGGCAGGGTATACCGGGGAGCTGTTTTTT

D gene: .
J gene: TRBJ2-1
V gene: TRBV29-1
clone size: few
CDR3 protein: CSVAFGIGYYNEQFF
CDR3 DNA: TGCAGCGTTGCTTTCGGTATTGGGTACTACAATGAGCAGTTCTTC

D gene: .
J gene: TRBJ2-6
V gene: TRBV4-3
clone size: .
CDR3 protein: CASSQDRHSGANVLTF
CDR3 DNA: TGCGCCAGCAGCCAAGACCGGCACTCTGGGGCCAACGTCCTGACTTTC

D gene: TRBD1
J gene: TRBJ1-1
V gene: TRBV2
clone size: .
CDR3 protein: CASSVFRTGGHTEAFF
CDR3 DNA: TGTGCCAGCAGTGTTTTTAGGACAGGGGGTCATACTGAAGCTTTCTTT

D gene: TRBD2
J gene: TRBJ2-7
V gene: TRBV7-9
clone size: few
CDR3 protein: CASSILAESYEQYF
CDR3 DNA: TGTGCCAGCAGCATCCTAGCGGAAAGCTACGAGCAGTACTTC

D gene: .
J gene: TRBJ1-1
V gene: TRBV28
clone size: once
CDR3 protein: CASTIGGSRNTEAFF
CDR3 DNA: TGTGCCAGCACCATAGGGGGGTCGAGGAACACTGAAGCTTTCTTT

D gene: .
J gene: TRBJ2-1
V gene: TRBV2
clone size: few
CDR3 protein: CASSEVAAYNEQFF
CDR3 DNA: TGTGCCAGCAGTGAGGTAGCGGCTTACAATGAGCAGTTCTTC

D gene: .
J gene: TRBJ2-5
V gene: TRBV5-1
clone size: .
CDR3 protein: CASSFGLQETQYF
CDR3 DNA: TGCGCCAGCAGCTTCGGACTCCAAGAGACCCAGTACTTC

D gene: .
J gene: TRBJ2-7
V gene: TRBV10-3
clone size: few
CDR3 protein: CASGDWDEQYF
CDR3 DNA: TGTGCCAGTGGGGACTGGGACGAGCAGTACTTC